These T cell receptor beta chains were read from a single sample in a study of blood T cell repertoires in COVID-19. Using immunoSEQ multiplex PCR, the repertoire was profiled, and TCRdb retains in-frame clones only, with some absent. Of roughly 160,000 clones listed, over 70% are singletons. Sequencing was carried out using peripheral blood. The origin of the receptors is a woman aged 70-85 years who had recovered from COVID-19. Both conserved end residues are part of each CDR3. The D gene is left open where the match is weak. Expanded clones get a size class; other rows say once, few or many, or leave the size out.

v_call: TRBV7-9
j_call: TRBJ2-1
d_call: TRBD1
clone_size: .
cdr3_aa: CASSLAGQGARHEQFF
cdr3_nt: TGTGCCAGCAGCTTAGCGGGGCAGGGGGCGCGCCATGAGCAGTTCTTC

v_call: TRBV6-2/TRBV6-3
j_call: TRBJ2-6
d_call: .
clone_size: once
cdr3_aa: CASSYFGGSSGANVLTF
cdr3_nt: TGTGCCAGCAGTTACTTCGGAGGGAGCTCTGGGGCCAACGTCCTGACTTTC

v_call: TRBV20-1
j_call: TRBJ1-1
d_call: .
clone_size: .
cdr3_aa: CSASPRGWGTEAFF
cdr3_nt: TGCAGTGCTAGTCCAAGGGGGTGGGGCACTGAAGCTTTCTTT

v_call: TRBV7-8
j_call: TRBJ2-7
d_call: TRBD1
clone_size: .
cdr3_aa: CASSRHTRDSYEQYF
cdr3_nt: TGTGCCAGCAGCCGTCACACCCGGGACAGCTACGAGCAGTACTTC

v_call: TRBV6-5
j_call: TRBJ2-7
d_call: TRBD1
clone_size: few
cdr3_aa: CASSYRGQGSYEQYF
cdr3_nt: TGTGCCAGCAGTTACCGGGGACAGGGATCCTACGAGCAGTACTTC

v_call: TRBV5-1
j_call: TRBJ2-7
d_call: .
clone_size: .
cdr3_aa: CASSWAQGGPSYEQYF
cdr3_nt: TGCGCCAGCAGCTGGGCCCAGGGAGGCCCCTCCTACGAGCAGTACTTC

v_call: TRBV28
j_call: TRBJ1-2
d_call: TRBD1
clone_size: .
cdr3_aa: CASSPGQANYGYTF
cdr3_nt: TGTGCCAGCAGCCCCGGACAGGCCAACTATGGCTACACCTTC

v_call: TRBV7-2
j_call: TRBJ2-1
d_call: TRBD2
clone_size: few
cdr3_aa: CASSPASGYNEQFF
cdr3_nt: TGTGCCAGCAGCCCAGCTAGCGGTTACAATGAGCAGTTCTTC

v_call: TRBV5-6
j_call: TRBJ1-1
d_call: .
clone_size: .
cdr3_aa: CASSLLGVGNTEAFF
cdr3_nt: TGTGCCAGCAGCTTGTTGGGCGTAGGGAACACTGAAGCTTTCTTT

v_call: TRBV2
j_call: TRBJ2-1
d_call: TRBD2
clone_size: few
cdr3_aa: CASSEPLAGIYNEQFF
cdr3_nt: TGTGCCAGCAGTGAACCGTTAGCGGGGATCTACAATGAGCAGTTCTTC

v_call: TRBV28
j_call: TRBJ2-7
d_call: .
clone_size: .
cdr3_aa: CASSLSGYSYEQYF
cdr3_nt: TGTGCCAGCAGTTTATCGGGATACTCCTACGAGCAGTACTTC

v_call: TRBV5-1
j_call: TRBJ1-1
d_call: .
clone_size: .
cdr3_aa: CASSLAPPMNTEAFF
cdr3_nt: TGCGCCAGCAGCTTGGCCCCCCCCATGAACACTGAAGCTTTCTTT

v_call: TRBV6-5
j_call: TRBJ2-7
d_call: TRBD2
clone_size: .
cdr3_aa: CASSEALAGGHEQYF
cdr3_nt: TGTGCCAGCAGCGAGGCCCTGGCGGGAGGGCACGAGCAGTACTTC

v_call: TRBV24-1
j_call: TRBJ1-5
d_call: TRBD1
clone_size: .
cdr3_aa: CATSDSGTGRYQPQHF
cdr3_nt: TGTGCCACCAGTGACTCCGGGACAGGGCGTTATCAGCCCCAGCATTTT

v_call: TRBV7-2
j_call: TRBJ2-7
d_call: .
clone_size: .
cdr3_aa: CASSLVLGGYEQYF
cdr3_nt: TGTGCCAGCAGCTTAGTACTCGGGGGCTACGAGCAGTACTTC

v_call: TRBV3-1/TRBV3-2
j_call: TRBJ1-4
d_call: .
clone_size: .
cdr3_aa: CASSARGNEKLFF
cdr3_nt: TGTGCCAGCAGCGCAAGGGGGAATGAAAAACTGTTTTTT

v_call: TRBV6-7
j_call: TRBJ1-5
d_call: .
clone_size: .
cdr3_aa: CASSYSGPRGQPQHF
cdr3_nt: TGTGCCAGCAGTTACTCGGGCCCCCGGGGTCAGCCCCAGCATTTT

v_call: TRBV18
j_call: TRBJ2-4
d_call: TRBD2
clone_size: .
cdr3_aa: CASSPLTAGGKNIQYF
cdr3_nt: TGTGCCAGCTCACCACTGACAGCGGGGGGCAAAAACATTCAGTACTTC

v_call: TRBV4-2
j_call: TRBJ1-5
d_call: .
clone_size: .
cdr3_aa: CASSQGGPNQPQHF
cdr3_nt: TGTGCCAGCAGCCAAGGGGGCCCCAATCAGCCCCAGCATTTT

v_call: TRBV9
j_call: TRBJ2-3
d_call: TRBD2
clone_size: .
cdr3_aa: CASSTRLAGGDTQYF
cdr3_nt: TGTGCCAGCAGCACCCGACTAGCGGGAGGAGATACGCAGTATTTT

v_call: TRBV5-6
j_call: TRBJ1-1
d_call: .
clone_size: .
cdr3_aa: CASSLLLGAYTEAFF
cdr3_nt: TGTGCCAGCAGCTTGCTGTTGGGGGCGTACACTGAAGCTTTCTTT

v_call: TRBV14
j_call: TRBJ2-7
d_call: TRBD2
clone_size: .
cdr3_aa: CASSPTGGAGEQYF
cdr3_nt: TGTGCCAGCAGCCCCACCGGGGGGGCTGGGGAGCAGTACTTC

v_call: TRBV20-1
j_call: TRBJ2-3
d_call: .
clone_size: .
cdr3_aa: CSASHANTDTQYF
cdr3_nt: TGCAGTGCTAGTCACGCGAACACAGATACGCAGTATTTT

v_call: TRBV19
j_call: TRBJ2-7
d_call: .
clone_size: .
cdr3_aa: CASSISRASYEQYF
cdr3_nt: TGTGCCAGTAGTATTTCCAGGGCGTCCTACGAGCAGTACTTC

v_call: TRBV3-1/TRBV3-2
j_call: TRBJ1-2
d_call: .
clone_size: .
cdr3_aa: CASTGYYGYTF
cdr3_nt: TGTGCCAGCACGGGTTACTATGGCTACACCTTC

v_call: TRBV19
j_call: TRBJ2-7
d_call: TRBD2
clone_size: .
cdr3_aa: CASSRTSGRGYEQYF
cdr3_nt: TGTGCCAGTAGCCGGACTAGCGGGAGAGGGTACGAGCAGTACTTC

v_call: TRBV15
j_call: TRBJ2-7
d_call: TRBD2
clone_size: .
cdr3_aa: CATRGGSYEQYF
cdr3_nt: TGTGCCACCAGGGGCGGGAGCTACGAGCAGTACTTC

v_call: TRBV18
j_call: TRBJ1-5
d_call: TRBD1
clone_size: .
cdr3_aa: CASSPGQGASQPQHF
cdr3_nt: TGTGCCAGCTCGCCTGGACAGGGGGCATCTCAGCCCCAGCATTTT

v_call: TRBV21-1
j_call: TRBJ2-7
d_call: .
clone_size: .
cdr3_aa: CARAERETSYEQYF
cdr3_nt: TGTGCCAGGGCCGAGCGGGAGACCTCCTACGAGCAGTACTTC

v_call: TRBV2
j_call: TRBJ1-1
d_call: TRBD1
clone_size: .
cdr3_aa: CASSRGLDTEAFF
cdr3_nt: TGTGCCAGCAGCAGGGGGCTGGACACTGAAGCTTTCTTT

v_call: TRBV5-1
j_call: TRBJ1-5
d_call: .
clone_size: .
cdr3_aa: CASSLGQGSNQPQHF
cdr3_nt: TGCGCCAGCAGCTTGGGGCAGGGTAGCAATCAGCCCCAGCATTTT

v_call: TRBV10-1
j_call: TRBJ2-3
d_call: TRBD1
clone_size: .
cdr3_aa: CASSDGQGARNTQYF
cdr3_nt: TGCGCCAGCAGTGATGGGCAGGGGGCGCGGAATACGCAGTATTTT

v_call: TRBV5-6
j_call: TRBJ2-1
d_call: .
clone_size: .
cdr3_aa: CASSPKLAAYNEQFF
cdr3_nt: TGTGCCAGCAGCCCCAAGTTAGCGGCATACAATGAGCAGTTCTTC

v_call: TRBV6-6
j_call: TRBJ2-5
d_call: TRBD2
clone_size: .
cdr3_aa: CASSYSTGGETQYF
cdr3_nt: TGTGCCAGCAGTTACTCGACGGGGGGAGAGACCCAGTACTTC

v_call: TRBV14
j_call: TRBJ1-1
d_call: TRBD1
clone_size: .
cdr3_aa: CASSQVGTVNTEAFF
cdr3_nt: TGTGCCAGCAGCCAAGTAGGGACAGTGAACACTGAAGCTTTCTTT

v_call: TRBV5-6
j_call: TRBJ1-4
d_call: .
clone_size: .
cdr3_aa: CASSLVGRENEKLFF
cdr3_nt: TGTGCCAGCAGCTTGGTGGGCAGAGAAAATGAAAAACTGTTTTTT

v_call: TRBV11-2
j_call: TRBJ1-5
d_call: .
clone_size: .
cdr3_aa: CASSYERGSQHF
cdr3_nt: TGTGCCAGCAGCTACGAGAGGGGGTCCCAGCATTTT

v_call: TRBV12-3/TRBV12-4
j_call: TRBJ1-1
d_call: .
clone_size: .
cdr3_aa: CASSLIWNTEAFF
cdr3_nt: TGTGCCAGCAGTTTAATCTGGAACACTGAAGCTTTCTTT

v_call: TRBV29-1
j_call: TRBJ2-3
d_call: .
clone_size: .
cdr3_aa: CSVVRAGRSTDTQYF
cdr3_nt: TGCAGCGTTGTTCGGGCGGGGCGCAGCACAGATACGCAGTATTTT

v_call: TRBV6-5
j_call: TRBJ1-5
d_call: .
clone_size: .
cdr3_aa: CASSYSISGSNQPQHF
cdr3_nt: TGTGCCAGCAGTTACTCGATTTCGGGAAGCAATCAGCCCCAGCATTTT

v_call: TRBV5-4
j_call: TRBJ2-7
d_call: TRBD2
clone_size: .
cdr3_aa: CASSLTSGPYEQYF
cdr3_nt: TGTGCCAGCAGCTTGACTAGCGGCCCCTACGAGCAGTACTTC

v_call: TRBV6-2/TRBV6-3
j_call: TRBJ2-7
d_call: TRBD1
clone_size: few
cdr3_aa: CASNPGTGSYEQYF
cdr3_nt: TGTGCCAGCAACCCCGGGACAGGGTCCTACGAGCAGTACTTC

v_call: TRBV7-2
j_call: TRBJ2-6
d_call: .
clone_size: .
cdr3_aa: CASTRGTGANVLTF
cdr3_nt: TGTGCCAGCACCCGGGGTACTGGGGCCAACGTCCTGACTTTC

v_call: TRBV14
j_call: TRBJ1-1
d_call: TRBD1
clone_size: .
cdr3_aa: CASSQPGTGPLNTEAFF
cdr3_nt: TGTGCCAGCAGCCAACCCGGGACAGGGCCTTTGAACACTGAAGCTTTCTTT

v_call: TRBV7-2
j_call: TRBJ1-5
d_call: .
clone_size: .
cdr3_aa: CASSLGGQPQHF
cdr3_nt: TGTGCCAGCAGCTTAGGGGGCCAGCCCCAGCATTTT

v_call: TRBV5-8
j_call: TRBJ1-5
d_call: .
clone_size: .
cdr3_aa: CAGGGYSNQPQHF
cdr3_nt: TGTGCCGGAGGTGGATATAGCAATCAGCCCCAGCATTTT

v_call: TRBV29-1
j_call: TRBJ2-7
d_call: .
clone_size: .
cdr3_aa: CSVGGRSSYEQYF
cdr3_nt: TGCAGCGTTGGGGGGAGGAGCTCCTACGAGCAGTACTTC

v_call: TRBV4-2
j_call: TRBJ1-4
d_call: .
clone_size: once
cdr3_aa: CASSQEGGRATNEKLFF
cdr3_nt: TGTGCCAGCAGCCAAGAGGGAGGACGGGCAACTAATGAAAAACTGTTTTTT

v_call: TRBV7-2
j_call: TRBJ1-2
d_call: TRBD1
clone_size: .
cdr3_aa: CASSSPTTTGGYGYTF
cdr3_nt: TGTGCCAGCAGCTCCCCTACTACGACAGGGGGCTATGGCTACACCTTC

v_call: TRBV27
j_call: TRBJ2-2
d_call: .
clone_size: .
cdr3_aa: CASTPQNTGELFF
cdr3_nt: TGTGCCAGCACCCCCCAGAACACCGGGGAGCTGTTTTTT

v_call: TRBV7-2
j_call: TRBJ2-1
d_call: TRBD2
clone_size: .
cdr3_aa: CASSPLAGVYNEQFF
cdr3_nt: TGTGCCAGCAGCCCCTTAGCGGGGGTCTACAATGAGCAGTTCTTC

v_call: TRBV18
j_call: TRBJ1-5
d_call: TRBD1
clone_size: .
cdr3_aa: CASSPTTGGDQPQHF
cdr3_nt: TGTGCCAGCTCACCAACGACAGGGGGTGATCAGCCCCAGCATTTT